One and the same sample provided the 5 T cell receptor beta chains below, sequenced in a study of blood T cells in healthy people across ages. Next came a second PCR, run for roughly 6 to 11 cycles, which used a sample-barcoded 5' primer along with a J-beta primer mix. From the 5' RACE reads, TCRdb called clonotypes with MiXCR, one entry per CDR3 protein. The sample holds about 670,000 distinct CDR3 sequences, approximately 52% seen once. The sequencing sample was made of blood. Source of these receptors: a woman older than 75 in good health.

The chain joins TRBV5-1 to TRBJ2-2; D is unresolved. Trimming took 3 bases from V and 0 from J, leaving 15 bases between them. This CDR3 has 17 residues. Germline V gene sequence: CDR1 SGHRS, CDR2 YFSETQ. CDR3 sequence reads: CASSSKPINANTGELFF. CDR3 DNA sequence: TGCGCCAGCAGCTCAAAGCCTATTAACGCGAACACCGGGGAGCTGTTTTTT.

The J gene is TRBJ1-5, the V gene TRBV2; D ambiguous. There are 14 residues in the CDR3. Germline-derived CDR1 and CDR2 are SNHLY and FYNNEI. V was clipped by 7 bases and J by 0 bases, with 10 bases between them. The chain's CDR3 is CASMTDLSNQPQHF. The CDR3 DNA sequence: TGTGCCAGCATGACTGACCTTAGCAATCAGCCCCAGCATTTT.

Comments on this clonotype: Since a much larger clone is just one base distant, this may be a read error. This chain joins TRBV5-1 and TRBJ2-5; either TRBD1 or TRBD2 may fit D (6 bases each). V was pared by 0 bases and J by 11 bases, with 20 bases between. This CDR3 comprises 15 residues. Germline CDR1 is SGHRS and CDR2 is YFSETQ. For the CDR3, the DNA is TGCGCCAGCAGCTTGGGTTTCGGCGGGGACAATGAGCAGTACTTC. This translates into CASSLGFGGDNEQYF.

V and J are TRBV29-1 and TRBJ2-7, with D perhaps TRBD1 (6 bases). This CDR3 is built from 13 residues. Germline CDR1 SQVTM, CDR2 ANQGSEA. Trimming stripped 1 base from V and 0 bases from J, with 7 bases between. The CDR3 here is CSVEGQDSYEQYF. The CDR3 DNA follows: TGCAGCGTTGAAGGACAGGACTCCTACGAGCAGTACTTC.

This clonotype was found many times. The chain uses TRBV5-5 and TRBJ2-5; 8 nucleotides match TRBD2. The germline gives CDR1 SGHKS, CDR2 YYEKEE (reference sequence). J lost 5 bases, V lost 2 bases, and 8 bases had no gene match. This CDR3 is 15 amino acids long. The CDR3 spells CASSFISGVGETQYF. The CDR3 DNA reads TGTGCCAGCAGCTTCATTAGCGGGGTAGGGGAGACCCAGTACTTC.